Presented here are 18 T cell receptor beta chains from one specimen sequenced in a study of neurological immune-mediated disorders. MiXCR, run by TCRdb on the 5' RACE reads, gives a single entry per CDR3 protein. Of approximately 25,000 distinct CDR3 sequences listed, around 21% are singletons. Sequencing was carried out using PBMCs. The receptors were gathered from a woman aged 60 to 75 in good health.

This clonotype was seen at least ten times. The chain is built from TRBV7-2 and TRBJ2-5; D is possibly TRBD2 (7 bases). V gave up 0 bases and J gave up 5 bases, with 10 bases separating them. The germline V gene encodes CDR1 SGHTA and CDR2 FQGNSA. This CDR3 has 14 amino acids. CDR3: CASSLAGGRETQYF. The DNA for the CDR3 is TGTGCCAGCAGCTTAGCGGGGGGGCGGGAGACCCAGTACTTC.

This clonotype was counted ten times or more. The rearrangement uses TRBV15 and TRBJ2-1, with D possibly TRBD2 on 5 matching bases. The CDR3 totals 14 residues. CDR1 is LNHNV, CDR2 YYDKDF, per germline (reference sequence). The V and J ends lost 1 base and 9 bases respectively, with 13 bases between them. CDR3 nucleotides: TGTGCCACCAGCAGAGGAGGGAGCGAGGCTGAGCAGTTCTTC. Translated: CATSRGGSEAEQFF.

This chain links TRBV19 with TRBJ2-1; 11 bases are shared with TRBD2. V shed 3 bases and J 7 bases; nucleotides not matched to a gene: 5. This CDR3 contains 15 residues. CDR1 LNHDA and CDR2 SQIVND come from the germline V gene (reference sequence). The CDR3 here is CASSIGASGGNEQFF. As DNA, the CDR3 is TGTGCCAGTAGTATCGGGGCTAGCGGGGGGAATGAGCAGTTCTTC.

The table lists this clonotype with many counts. CDR3 bases: TGCAGTGCTAGAAGCTCAGCGGGGAGCTCCTACAATGAGCAGTTCTTC. It translates to CSARSSAGSSYNEQFF. The rearrangement joins TRBV20-1 to TRBJ2-1; 7 positions agree with TRBD2. The CDR3 length is 16 residues. Trimming cost V 2 bases and J 0 bases; bases outside gene matches: 7. Germline assignment: CDR1 DFQATT and CDR2 SNEGSKA (reference sequence).

This clonotype was recorded many times. The chain has TRBV4-3 and TRBJ1-5, with D possibly being TRBD1 (6 bases). CDR3 length: 15 residues. Germline CDR1 reads LGHNA; CDR2 reads YSLEER. Deletions cut 0 bases from V and 5 bases from J, with 11 bases between. Here the CDR3 reads CASSQDWQGYQPQHF. The CDR3 nucleotides read TGCGCCAGCAGCCAAGATTGGCAGGGGTATCAGCCCCAGCATTTT.

This clonotype was detected ten times or more. The V and J genes are TRBV25-1 and TRBJ2-5; the D gene is possibly TRBD2 (5 bases). Germline values: CDR1 MGHDK, CDR2 SYGVNS. V was shortened by 2 bases and J by 1 base, with 5 bases between the two germline ends. The CDR3 is made up of 13 amino acids. CDR3 bases: TGTGCCAGCAGTGAAACTAGCCAAGAGACCCAGTACTTC. It translates to CASSETSQETQYF.

By share of the sample, this clonotype is medium-sized. V gene TRBV5-1 combines with J gene TRBJ2-1; 10 bases are a match to TRBD2. The CDR3 has 14 residues. V dropped 4 bases and J dropped 6; count of bases not matched to a gene: 4. CDR1 is SGHRS and CDR2 is YFSETQ in the germline V gene. DNA for the CDR3: TGCGCCAGCAGCCCAGGGACTAGCGCCAATGAGCAGTTCTTC. Translating it yields CASSPGTSANEQFF.

In this sample, this clonotype turned up many times. The rearrangement uses TRBV6-6 and TRBJ2-7; D call uncertain. Germline CDR1 is MNHNY and CDR2 is SVGAGI (reference sequence). The CDR3 sequence is 14 residues long. V lost 3 bases to trimming and J lost 3 bases, with 12 bases between them. The CDR3 DNA reads TGTGCCAGCAGTTATTTTCGCGGAGACTACGAGCAGTACTTC. Protein sequence: CASSYFRGDYEQYF.

This clonotype was recorded at least ten times. V gene TRBV20-1 combines with J gene TRBJ1-1, with D tentatively TRBD1 (5 bases). This CDR3 contains 13 residues. Looked up from germline, CDR1 is DFQATT and CDR2 is SNEGSKA (reference sequence). The CDR3 protein is CRAAGNGATEAFF. The CDR3 nucleotides are TGCAGGGCGGCGGGGAACGGGGCCACTGAAGCTTTCTTT.

This chain joins TRBV20-1 and TRBJ1-6; 11 nucleotides match TRBD1. CDR3 size: 14 residues. Germline trimming cut 6 bases from V and 8 bases from J; bases unmatched to any gene: 6. From germline, CDR1 is DFQATT and CDR2 SNEGSKA (reference sequence). The CDR3 region has the DNA TGCAGTGCCCGGACAGGGGGCTCGTATTCACCCCTCCACTTT. Its translation is CSARTGGSYSPLHF.

This clonotype was recorded many times. The CDR3 coding sequence is TGTGCCAGCAGCCCTAGTCGGAGGGCCTGGGACGAGCAGTACTTC. Encoded protein: CASSPSRRAWDEQYF. The J gene is TRBJ2-7, the V gene TRBV11-1; D is possibly TRBD2 (6 bases). V lost 5 bases, J lost 5 bases, and 19 bases lay in between. The length of the CDR3 is 15 residues. The germline CDR1 and CDR2 sequences are SGHAT and FQDESV (reference sequence). The full variable domain, completed using reference TRBV11-1 and TRBJ2-7, is EAEVAQSPRYKITEKSQAVAFWCDPISGHATLYWYRQILGQGPELLVQFQDESVVDDSQLPKDRFSAERLKGVDSTLKIQPAELGDSAMYLCASSPSRRAWDEQYFGPGTRLTVT.

This clonotype was detected many times. The chain links TRBV6-2 or TRBV6-3 to TRBJ2-7; D uncertain. The CDR3 loop spans 14 amino acids. Trimming took off 7 bases at V and 0 bases at J, with 13 bases between the two ends. In germline, CDR1 is MNHEY, CDR2 SVGEGT. The CDR3 region is CASTAGPLSYEQYF. The CDR3 DNA reads as TGTGCCAGCACCGCCGGGCCACTCTCCTACGAGCAGTACTTC.

This clonotype was detected many times. The CDR3 DNA follows: TGTGCCAGCAGCTTTAGGGGGTCGGATACGCAGTATTTT. Translation: CASSFRGSDTQYF. V is TRBV5-6 and J is TRBJ2-3; D may be TRBD1 (6 bases). Germline V CDR1 and CDR2: SGHDT, YYEEEE. The CDR3 consists of 13 residues. Trimming removed 2 bases at V and 6 bases at J, with 10 bases between.

Within the sample, this clonotype is medium-sized. V is TRBV25-1 and J is TRBJ2-1; D might be TRBD2 (6 bases). Germline loops: CDR1 MGHDK, CDR2 SYGVNS. The CDR3 has 12 residues. V lost 6 bases to trimming and J lost 16 bases, with 19 bases between them. The CDR3 DNA follows: TGTGCCAGCAGCGCGGGGACTCCCTTGCCCTTCTTC. It encodes CASSAGTPLPFF. Full variable domain (rest looked up from reference TRBV25-1 and TRBJ2-1): EADIYQTPRYLVIGTGKKITLECSQTMGHDKMYWYQQDPGMELHLIHYSYGVNSTEKGDLSSESTVSRIRTEHFPLTLESARPSHTSQYLCASSAGTPLPFFGPGTRLTVL.

In this sample, this clonotype is medium-sized. The chain is built from TRBV12-3 or TRBV12-4 and TRBJ2-1, with TRBD1 matching 7 bases. Trimming cost V 1 base and J 2 bases; bases outside gene matches: 2. This CDR3 region has 15 residues. The chain's CDR3 is CASSLDRGPYNEQFF. In nucleotides, the CDR3 is TGTGCCAGCAGTTTAGACAGGGGCCCCTACAATGAGCAGTTCTTC.

This clonotype has more than one count but fewer than ten. The chain carries TRBV18 and TRBJ2-7; 9 bases line up with TRBD1. CDR1 is KGHSH and CDR2 is LQKENI in the germline V gene. Losses at the gene ends were 3 bases for V and 1 base for J; bases not matched to a gene: 7. This CDR3 contains 16 residues. In nucleotides, the CDR3 is TGTGCCAGCTCACCGGCCGGGACAGGGACATCCTACGAGCAGTACTTC. This translates into CASSPAGTGTSYEQYF.

This clonotype was seen many times. This rearrangement joins TRBV29-1 to TRBJ1-1, with D perhaps TRBD1 (5 bases). This CDR3 spans 17 amino acids. The V and J ends lost 0 bases and 4 bases respectively, with 21 bases between them. Per germline, CDR1 SQVTM and CDR2 ANQGSEA. CDR3 nucleotide sequence: TGCAGCGTTGAAGAGGGGGGGTCGGGCCTGTGGGGCACTGAAGCTTTCTTT. Translated, it gives CSVEEGGSGLWGTEAFF.

This clonotype was observed at least ten times. Written as DNA, the CDR3 is TGTGCCAGCTCCCCTATATCGGACAGCAATCAGCCCCAGCATTTT. Translating it yields CASSPISDSNQPQHF. This sequence joins TRBV18 and TRBJ1-5; D gene ambiguous. The CDR3 is 15 residues long. Germline CDR1 and CDR2: KGHSH and LQKENI. V was clipped by 6 bases and J by 1 base, with 13 bases between them.